This T cell receptor beta chain was sequenced during a study of blood T cell repertoires in COVID-19. Study at large: Nucleic acid was either cDNA or gDNA, and it came from T cells, B-cell-depleted T cells, or PBMCs.

Method: immunoSEQ multiplex PCR; TCRdb's copy keeps in-frame clones and lacks some. This table has roughly 92,000 clones, 80% to 90% appearing once. CDR1 LGHDT and CDR2 YNNKEL come from the germline V gene (reference sequence). The CDR3 loop spans 17 amino acids. V was clipped by 4 bases and J by 3 bases, with 18 bases between them. The origin of this receptor is an elderly woman with acute or convalescent COVID-19. The rearrangement links TRBV3-1 (or the pseudogene TRBV3-2) to TRBJ2-2; the D is unclear. Material for sequencing was peripheral blood. The CDR3 loop is CASSRYQSAADTGELFF. The CDR3 DNA reads TGTGCCAGCAGCCGCTACCAGTCGGCGGCGGACACCGGGGAGCTGTTTTTT.